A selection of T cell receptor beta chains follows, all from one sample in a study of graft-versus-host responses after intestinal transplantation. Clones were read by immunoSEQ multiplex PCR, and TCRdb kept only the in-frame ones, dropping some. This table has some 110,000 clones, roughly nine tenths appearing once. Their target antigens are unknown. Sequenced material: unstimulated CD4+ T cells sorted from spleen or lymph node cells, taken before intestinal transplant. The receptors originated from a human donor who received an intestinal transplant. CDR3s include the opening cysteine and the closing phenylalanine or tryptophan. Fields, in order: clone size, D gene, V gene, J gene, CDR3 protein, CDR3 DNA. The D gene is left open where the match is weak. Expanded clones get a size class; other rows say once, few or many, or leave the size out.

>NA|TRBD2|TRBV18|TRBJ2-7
CASSPPSVGGGTYEQYF
TGTGCCAGCTCACCACCGTCCGTTGGCGGGGGGACCTACGAGCAGTACTTC
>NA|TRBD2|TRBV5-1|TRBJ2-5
CASSLAWTSEETQYF
TGCGCCAGCAGCTTGGCTTGGACTAGCGAAGAGACCCAGTACTTC
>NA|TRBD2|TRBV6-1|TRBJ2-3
CASRLAGGYTDTQYF
TGTGCCAGCAGATTAGCGGGAGGGTACACAGATACGCAGTATTTT
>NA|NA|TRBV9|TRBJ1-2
CASSVGVNDYGHTF
TGTGCCAGCAGCGTAGGAGTAAATGACTATGGCCACACCTTC
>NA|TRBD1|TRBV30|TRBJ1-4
CAWRRQGSGEKLFF
TGTGCCTGGAGACGACAGGGCTCAGGGGAAAAACTGTTTTTT
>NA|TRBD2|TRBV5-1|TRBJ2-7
CASSLGVLAGGSSYEQYF
TGCGCCAGCAGCTTGGGGGTACTAGCGGGAGGGAGCTCCTACGAGCAGTACTTC
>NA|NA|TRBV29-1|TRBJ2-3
CSVGRRLSTDTQYF
TGCAGCGTGGGTCGCAGATTAAGCACAGATACGCAGTATTTT
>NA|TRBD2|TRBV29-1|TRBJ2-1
CSVPIAGGHNEQFF
TGCAGCGTCCCCATAGCGGGAGGTCACAATGAGCAGTTCTTC
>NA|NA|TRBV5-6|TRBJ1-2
CASSLRSGYYGYTF
TGTGCCAGCAGCTTGAGGAGCGGATACTATGGCTACACCTTC
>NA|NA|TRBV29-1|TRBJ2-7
CSVEVQFNEQYF
TGCAGCGTTGAAGTCCAGTTCAACGAGCAGTACTTC
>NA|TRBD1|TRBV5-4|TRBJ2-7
CASSRTGTGSYEQYF
TGTGCCAGCAGTCGTACCGGGACAGGGTCGTACGAGCAGTACTTC
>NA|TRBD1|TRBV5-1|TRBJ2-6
CASSPRDRGAGANVLTF
TGCGCCAGCAGCCCGAGGGACAGGGGGGCTGGGGCCAACGTCCTGACTTTC
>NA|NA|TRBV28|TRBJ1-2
CASSLTGLGGYTF
TGTGCCAGCAGCCTCACAGGGCTGGGCGGCTACACCTTC
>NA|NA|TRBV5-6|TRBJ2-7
CASSSWGGAPRYF
TGTGCCAGCAGCTCATGGGGGGGGGCTCCCCGGTACTTC
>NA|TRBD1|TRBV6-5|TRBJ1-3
CASSYTGGFGNTIYF
TGTGCCAGCAGTTACACAGGGGGCTTTGGAAACACCATATATTTT
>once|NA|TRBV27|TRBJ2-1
CASSLPRSSYNEQFF
TGTGCCAGCAGTTTACCCCGGAGCTCCTACAATGAGCAGTTCTTC
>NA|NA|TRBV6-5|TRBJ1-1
CASSYLGNTEAFF
TGTGCCAGCAGTTACCTGGGGAACACTGAAGCTTTCTTT
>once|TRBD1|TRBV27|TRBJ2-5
CASSLFPRTGGSWETQYF
TGTGCCAGCAGCCTATTCCCGAGGACAGGGGGCTCGTGGGAGACCCAGTACTTC
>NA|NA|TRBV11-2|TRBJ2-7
CASHTDRGHEQYF
TGTGCCAGCCACACCGACCGTGGTCACGAGCAGTACTTC
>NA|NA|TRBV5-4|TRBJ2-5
CASSLAWRQETQYF
TGTGCCAGCAGCTTGGCCTGGAGGCAAGAGACCCAGTACTTC
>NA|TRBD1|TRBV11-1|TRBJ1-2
CASSLDRGDGYTF
TGTGCCAGCAGCCTCGACAGGGGTGATGGCTACACCTTC
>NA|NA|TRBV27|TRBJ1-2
CASSPQPGYYGYTF
TGTGCCAGCAGTCCACAACCGGGATACTATGGCTACACCTTC
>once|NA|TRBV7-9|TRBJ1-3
CASSLPSSGNTIYF
TGTGCCAGCAGCCTCCCTTCCTCTGGAAACACCATATATTTT
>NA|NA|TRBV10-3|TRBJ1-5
CAISVGDGKQPQHF
TGTGCCATCAGTGTGGGGGATGGGAAACAGCCCCAGCATTTT
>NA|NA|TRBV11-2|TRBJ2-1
CASSLGAVSYNEQFF
TGTGCCAGCAGCTTAGGGGCGGTCTCCTACAATGAGCAGTTCTTC
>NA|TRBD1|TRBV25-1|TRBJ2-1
CASSDFRTGYNEQFF
TGTGCCAGCAGTGATTTTAGGACAGGTTACAATGAGCAGTTCTTC
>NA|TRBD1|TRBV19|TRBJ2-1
CASSIGGTGGYNEQFF
TGTGCCAGTAGTATAGGCGGGACAGGGGGTTACAATGAGCAGTTCTTC
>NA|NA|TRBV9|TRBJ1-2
CASSAGAREGYTF
TGTGCCAGCAGCGCAGGGGCCAGGGAGGGCTACACCTTC